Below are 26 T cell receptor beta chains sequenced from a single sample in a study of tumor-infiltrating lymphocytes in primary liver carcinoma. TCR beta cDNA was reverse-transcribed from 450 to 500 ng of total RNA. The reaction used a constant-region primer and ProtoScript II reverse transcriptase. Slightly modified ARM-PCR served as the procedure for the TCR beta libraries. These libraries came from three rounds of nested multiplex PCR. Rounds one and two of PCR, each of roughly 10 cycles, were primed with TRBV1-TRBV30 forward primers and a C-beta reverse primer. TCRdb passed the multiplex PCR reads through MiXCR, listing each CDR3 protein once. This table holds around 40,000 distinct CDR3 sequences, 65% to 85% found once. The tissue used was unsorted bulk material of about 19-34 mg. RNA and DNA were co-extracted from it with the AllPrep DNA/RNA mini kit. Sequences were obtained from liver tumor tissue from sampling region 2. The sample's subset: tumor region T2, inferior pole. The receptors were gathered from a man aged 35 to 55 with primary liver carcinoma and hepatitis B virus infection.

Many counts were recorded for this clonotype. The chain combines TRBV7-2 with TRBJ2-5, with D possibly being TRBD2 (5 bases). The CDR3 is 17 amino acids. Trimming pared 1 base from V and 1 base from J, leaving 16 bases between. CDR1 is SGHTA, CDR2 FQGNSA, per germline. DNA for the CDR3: TGTGCCAGCAGCTTAGACCCAGCGGTGACCCCCCAAGAGACCCAGTACTTC. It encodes CASSLDPAVTPQETQYF.

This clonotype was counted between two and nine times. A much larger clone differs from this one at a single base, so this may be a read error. This chain's CDR3 is CASSLTAGEIHTQYF. In DNA, the CDR3 is TGTGCCAGCAGCCTCACCGCGGGAGAAATCCATACGCAGTATTTT. The chain combines TRBV7-9 with TRBJ2-3; 7 bases agree with TRBD2. This CDR3 has 15 amino acids. The germline CDR1 and CDR2 sequences are SEHNR and FQNEAQ (reference sequence). The trim removed 5 bases at V and 7 bases at J, leaving 12 bases unmatched.

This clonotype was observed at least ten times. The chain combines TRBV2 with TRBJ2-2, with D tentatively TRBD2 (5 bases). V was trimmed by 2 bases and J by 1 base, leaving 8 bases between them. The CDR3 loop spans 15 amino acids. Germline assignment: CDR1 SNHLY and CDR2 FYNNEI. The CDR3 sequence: CASSEIGRNTGELFF. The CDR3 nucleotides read TGTGCCAGCAGTGAAATAGGGAGGAACACCGGGGAGCTGTTTTTT. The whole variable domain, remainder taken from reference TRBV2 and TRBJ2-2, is EPEVTQTPSHQVTQMGQEVILRCVPISNHLYFYWYRQILGQKVEFLVSFYNNEISEKSEIFDDQFSVERPDGSNFTLKIRSTKLEDSAMYFCASSEIGRNTGELFFGEGSRLTVL.

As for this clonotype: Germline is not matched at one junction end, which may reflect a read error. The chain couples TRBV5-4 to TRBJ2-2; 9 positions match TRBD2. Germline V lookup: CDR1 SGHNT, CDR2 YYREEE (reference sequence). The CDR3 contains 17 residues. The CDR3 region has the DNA TGCGCCAGCATGGGGGGATCTAGCGGGACCAACACCAGGGAGCTGTTTTTT. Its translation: CASMGGSSGTNTRELFF.

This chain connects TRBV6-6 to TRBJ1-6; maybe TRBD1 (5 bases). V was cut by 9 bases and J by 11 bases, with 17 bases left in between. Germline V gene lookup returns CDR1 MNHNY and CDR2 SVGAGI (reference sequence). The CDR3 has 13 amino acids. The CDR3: CASSTTGIPPLHF. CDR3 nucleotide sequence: TGTGCCAGTAGTACTACAGGAATTCCACCCCTCCACTTT.

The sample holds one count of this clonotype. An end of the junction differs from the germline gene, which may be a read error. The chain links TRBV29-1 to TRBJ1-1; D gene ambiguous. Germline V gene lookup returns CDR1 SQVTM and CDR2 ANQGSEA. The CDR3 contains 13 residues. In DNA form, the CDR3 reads TGCAGCGTTAAAGACCGAGGTAGGGCTGAGGCTTTCTTT. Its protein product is CSVKDRGRAEAFF.

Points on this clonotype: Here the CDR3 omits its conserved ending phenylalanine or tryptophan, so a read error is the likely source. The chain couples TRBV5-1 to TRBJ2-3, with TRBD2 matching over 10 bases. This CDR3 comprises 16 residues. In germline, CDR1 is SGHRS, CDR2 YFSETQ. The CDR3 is CASRESSGSSTNTQYL. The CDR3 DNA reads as TGCGCCAGCAGGGAGTCTAGCGGGAGTTCCACAAATACGCAGTATCTT.

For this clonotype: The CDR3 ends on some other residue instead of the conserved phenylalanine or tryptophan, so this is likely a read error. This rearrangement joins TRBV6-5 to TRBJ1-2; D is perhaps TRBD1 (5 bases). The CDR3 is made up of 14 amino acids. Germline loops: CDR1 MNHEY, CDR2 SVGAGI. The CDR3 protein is CGSSYSGGGYGYTL. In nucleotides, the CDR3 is TGTGGCAGCAGTTACTCCGGTGGGGGGTATGGCTACACCCTC.

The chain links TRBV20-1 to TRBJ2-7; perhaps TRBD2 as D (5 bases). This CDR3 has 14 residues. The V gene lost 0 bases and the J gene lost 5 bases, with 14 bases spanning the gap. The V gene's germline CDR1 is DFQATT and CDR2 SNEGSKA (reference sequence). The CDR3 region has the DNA TGCAGTGCTAGAGATCTAAGAGGGCACCACGAGCAGTACTTC. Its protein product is CSARDLRGHHEQYF.

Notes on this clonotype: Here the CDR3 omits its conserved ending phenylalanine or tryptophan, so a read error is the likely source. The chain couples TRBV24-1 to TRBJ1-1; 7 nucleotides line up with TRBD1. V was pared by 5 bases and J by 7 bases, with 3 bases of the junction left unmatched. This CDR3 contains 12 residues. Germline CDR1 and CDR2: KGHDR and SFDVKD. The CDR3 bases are TGTGCCACCAGTGGGGACAGCAATGAAGCTTTCTCT. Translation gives CATSGDSNEAFS.

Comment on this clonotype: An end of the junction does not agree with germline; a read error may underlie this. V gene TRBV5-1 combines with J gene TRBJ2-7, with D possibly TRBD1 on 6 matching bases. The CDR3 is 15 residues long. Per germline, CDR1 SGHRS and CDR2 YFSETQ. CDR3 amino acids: CASGFTGLKSYEQYF. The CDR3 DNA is TGCGCCAGCGGCTTCACAGGGTTAAAATCCTACGAGCAGTACTTC.

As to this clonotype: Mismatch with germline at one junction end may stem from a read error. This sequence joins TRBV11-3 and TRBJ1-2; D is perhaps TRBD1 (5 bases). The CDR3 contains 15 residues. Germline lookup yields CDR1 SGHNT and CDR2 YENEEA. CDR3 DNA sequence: TGTGCCAGCAGCTCCACCCGGGGGAGACGCTATGACTACACGTTC. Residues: CASSSTRGRRYDYTF.

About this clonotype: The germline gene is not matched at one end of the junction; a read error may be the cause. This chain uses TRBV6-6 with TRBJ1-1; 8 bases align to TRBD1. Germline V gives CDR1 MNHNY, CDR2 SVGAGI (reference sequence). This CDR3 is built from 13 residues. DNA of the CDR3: TGTGCCAGCAGTACAGGGGGGACTACGGAAGCTATCTTT. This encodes CASSTGGTTEAIF.

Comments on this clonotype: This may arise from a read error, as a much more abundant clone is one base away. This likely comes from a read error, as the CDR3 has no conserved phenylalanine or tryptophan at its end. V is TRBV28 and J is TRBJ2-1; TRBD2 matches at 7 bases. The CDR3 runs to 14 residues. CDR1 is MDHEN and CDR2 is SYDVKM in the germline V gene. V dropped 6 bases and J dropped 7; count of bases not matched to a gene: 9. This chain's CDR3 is CASSIGGVGNEQFL. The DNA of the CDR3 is TGTGCCAGCAGCATTGGGGGGGTTGGGAATGAGCAGTTCCTC.

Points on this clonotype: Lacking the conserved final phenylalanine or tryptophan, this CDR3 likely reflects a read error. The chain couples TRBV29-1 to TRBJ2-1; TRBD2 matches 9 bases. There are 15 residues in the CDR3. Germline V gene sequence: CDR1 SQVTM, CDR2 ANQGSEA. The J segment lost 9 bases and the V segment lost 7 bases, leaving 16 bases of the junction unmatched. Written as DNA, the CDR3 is TGCAGCGCTACAAAGGGGGGCGGGAGGGCTAGTGAGCAGTTCCTC. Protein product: CSATKGGGRASEQFL.

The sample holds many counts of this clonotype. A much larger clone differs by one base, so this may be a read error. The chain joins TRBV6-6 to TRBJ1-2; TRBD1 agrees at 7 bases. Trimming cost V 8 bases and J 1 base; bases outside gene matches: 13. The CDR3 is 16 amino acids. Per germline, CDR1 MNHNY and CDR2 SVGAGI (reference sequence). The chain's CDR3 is CASGGVRDRGNYGYTF. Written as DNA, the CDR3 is TGTGCCAGCGGGGGGGTCCGGGACAGAGGTAACTATGGCTACACCTTC.

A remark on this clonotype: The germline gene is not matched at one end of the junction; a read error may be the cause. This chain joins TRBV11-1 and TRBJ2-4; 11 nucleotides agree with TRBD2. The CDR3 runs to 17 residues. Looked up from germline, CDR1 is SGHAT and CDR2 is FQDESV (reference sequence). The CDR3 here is CANRFPETSGTKNIQYF. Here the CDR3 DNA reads TGTGCCAACCGCTTTCCCGAGACTAGCGGGACCAAAAACATCCAGTACTTC.

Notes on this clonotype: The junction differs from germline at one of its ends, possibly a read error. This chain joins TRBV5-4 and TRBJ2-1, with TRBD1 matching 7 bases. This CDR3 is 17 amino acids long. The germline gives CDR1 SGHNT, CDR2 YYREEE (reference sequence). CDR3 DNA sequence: TGTGCCAGCAGCTTGGCAACAGGGGAAGCTTCCTATAATGAGCAGTTCTTC. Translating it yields CASSLATGEASYNEQFF.

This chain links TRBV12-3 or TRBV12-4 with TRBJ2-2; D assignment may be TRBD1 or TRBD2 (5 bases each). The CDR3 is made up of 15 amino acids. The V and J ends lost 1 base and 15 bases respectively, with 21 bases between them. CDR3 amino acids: CASSLVLGRGGEMFF. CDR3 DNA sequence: TGTGCCAGCAGTTTAGTTCTGGGGCGTGGGGGAGAGATGTTTTTT.

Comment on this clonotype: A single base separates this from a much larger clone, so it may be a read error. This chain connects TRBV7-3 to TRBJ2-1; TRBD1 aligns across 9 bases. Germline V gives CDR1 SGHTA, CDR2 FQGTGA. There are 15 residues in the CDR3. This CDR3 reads CAGRPGTGSGNEQFF. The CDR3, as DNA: TGTGCCGGCAGACCAGGGACAGGGAGTGGGAATGAGCAGTTCTTC.

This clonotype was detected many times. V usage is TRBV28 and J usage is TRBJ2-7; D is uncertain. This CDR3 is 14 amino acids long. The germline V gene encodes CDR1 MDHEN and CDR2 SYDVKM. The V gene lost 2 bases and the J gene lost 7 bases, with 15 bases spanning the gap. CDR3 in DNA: TGTGCCAGCAGTTTAAGGCGCCTACCGCGTGAGCAGTACTTC. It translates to CASSLRRLPREQYF. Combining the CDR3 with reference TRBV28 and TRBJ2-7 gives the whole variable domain DVKVTQSSRYLVKRTGEKVFLECVQDMDHENMFWYRQDPGLGLRLIYFSYDVKMKEKGDIPEGYSVSREKKERFSLILESASTNQTSMYLCASSLRRLPREQYFGPGTRLTVT.

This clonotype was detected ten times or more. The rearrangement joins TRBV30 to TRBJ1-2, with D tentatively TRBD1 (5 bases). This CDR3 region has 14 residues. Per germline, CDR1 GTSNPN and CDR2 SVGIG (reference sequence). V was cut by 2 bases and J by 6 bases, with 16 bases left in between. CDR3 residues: CAWSSTNGGNGYTF. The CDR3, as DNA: TGTGCCTGGAGTTCAACCAACGGGGGGAATGGCTACACCTTC.

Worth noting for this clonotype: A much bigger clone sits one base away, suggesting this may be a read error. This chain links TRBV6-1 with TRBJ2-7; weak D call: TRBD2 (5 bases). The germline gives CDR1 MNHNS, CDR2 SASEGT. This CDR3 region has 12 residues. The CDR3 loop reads CASSVALYDQYF. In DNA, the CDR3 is TGTGCCAGCAGTGTAGCGCTCTACGATCAGTACTTC.

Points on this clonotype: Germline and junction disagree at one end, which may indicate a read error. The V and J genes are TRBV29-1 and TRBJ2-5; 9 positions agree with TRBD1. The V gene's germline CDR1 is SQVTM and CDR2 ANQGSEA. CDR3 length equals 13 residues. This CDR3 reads CSVEETGGETQYF. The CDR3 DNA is TGCAGTGTTGAAGAGACAGGGGGGGAGACCCAGTACTTC.

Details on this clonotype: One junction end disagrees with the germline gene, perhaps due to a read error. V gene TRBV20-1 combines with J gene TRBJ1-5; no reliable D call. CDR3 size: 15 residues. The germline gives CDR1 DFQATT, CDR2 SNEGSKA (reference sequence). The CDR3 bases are TGCAGTGCTATAATCCACGGAGATAGCAATCAGGCCCAGCATTTT. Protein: CSAIIHGDSNQAQHF.

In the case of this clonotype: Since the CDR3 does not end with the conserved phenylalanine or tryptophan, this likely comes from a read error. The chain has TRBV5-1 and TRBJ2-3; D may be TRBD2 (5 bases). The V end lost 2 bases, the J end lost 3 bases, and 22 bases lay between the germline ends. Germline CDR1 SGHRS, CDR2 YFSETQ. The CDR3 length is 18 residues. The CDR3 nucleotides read TGCGCCAGCAGCTTTGGACTCCGACTGGAGACCCTAACAGATACGCAGTATTGT. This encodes CASSFGLRLETLTDTQYC.